Listed below are T cell receptor beta chains from one sample, sequenced in a study of blood T cell repertoires in COVID-19. Data came from immunoSEQ multiplex PCR; TCRdb stores just in-frame clones and leaves some out. The sample has roughly 260,000 clones; about nine tenths are singletons. Source material: PBMCs or T cells enriched from blood (not recorded which). These receptors all stem from a woman between 18 and 30 years old who had recovered from COVID-19. CDR3s include the opening cysteine and the closing phenylalanine or tryptophan.

J: TRBJ1-1
V: TRBV18
CDR3: CASSPKQGGLTEAFF

J: TRBJ2-7
V: TRBV5-1
CDR3: CASSLAVDSYEQYF

J: TRBJ2-2
V: TRBV2
CDR3: CASSLAGAGTGELFF

J: TRBJ2-1
V: TRBV28
CDR3: CASISSGMAFLGEQFF

J: TRBJ2-1
V: TRBV19
CDR3: CASSPGQGANEQFF

J: TRBJ1-6
V: TRBV4-3
CDR3: CASSLRTASSYNSPLHF

J: TRBJ1-2
V: TRBV30
CDR3: CAWSVLGSAESSYTF

J: TRBJ2-5
V: TRBV20-1
CDR3: CSASGGGETQYF

J: TRBJ1-5
V: TRBV27
CDR3: CASSPPGGPQHF

J: TRBJ1-2
V: TRBV5-1
CDR3: CASSLFPGQGNYGYTF

J: TRBJ1-2
V: TRBV5-4
CDR3: CASSLGLGTGGIASGYTF

J: TRBJ2-7
V: TRBV2
CDR3: CASRATTAPYEQYF

J: TRBJ1-1
V: TRBV2
CDR3: CASRIGGMNTEAFF

J: TRBJ1-2
V: TRBV11-3
CDR3: CASSLGQGADYGYTF

J: TRBJ2-7
V: TRBV9
CDR3: CASSVGQGVHEQYF

J: TRBJ2-5
V: TRBV10-1
CDR3: CASSERAGAGETQYF

J: TRBJ1-4
V: TRBV7-2
CDR3: CASSLGQGPEKLFF

J: TRBJ1-3
V: TRBV5-4
CDR3: CASSGGTAGNTIYF

J: TRBJ1-5
V: TRBV19
CDR3: CASSIASGTAFRRGQPQHF

J: TRBJ2-4
V: TRBV13
CDR3: CASSVARGAPKNIQYF

J: TRBJ2-3
V: TRBV9
CDR3: CASSARTGGGDTQYF

J: TRBJ1-5
V: TRBV19
CDR3: CASKLGGYSNQPQHF

J: TRBJ2-3
V: TRBV4-1
CDR3: CASSRGADTQYF

J: TRBJ2-1
V: TRBV4-2
CDR3: CASSQVGSGGGNEQFF

J: TRBJ2-7
V: TRBV30
CDR3: CAWTQGYEQYF

J: TRBJ1-5
V: TRBV5-5
CDR3: CASSLVGGQPQHF

J: TRBJ1-1
V: TRBV30
CDR3: CACRPDRETTEAFF

J: TRBJ1-1
V: TRBV5-1
CDR3: CASSLLQGRNTEAFF

J: TRBJ1-5
V: TRBV21-1
CDR3: CASSKAGRGGYSNQPQHF

J: TRBJ2-7
V: TRBV10-3
CDR3: CAINPGQGPYEQYF

J: TRBJ1-1
V: TRBV18
CDR3: CASSPTQETDEAFF

J: TRBJ1-1
V: TRBV5-3
CDR3: CARSLRTVEDTEAFF

J: TRBJ2-7
V: TRBV6-5
CDR3: CASSPNRVRLEQYF

J: TRBJ2-1
V: TRBV12-3/TRBV12-4
CDR3: CASSLGPAGRQFF

J: TRBJ1-1
V: TRBV19
CDR3: CASRFRESEAFF

J: TRBJ1-4
V: TRBV5-4
CDR3: CASSVGASEKLFF

J: TRBJ2-5
V: TRBV5-1
CDR3: CASSLAEGSETQYF

J: TRBJ1-2
V: TRBV4-1
CDR3: CASSQLEGDLDYGYTF

J: TRBJ1-5
V: TRBV19
CDR3: CASSITGRVNQPQHF

J: TRBJ2-7
V: TRBV30
CDR3: CAWSDVRDRGSYEQYF

J: TRBJ1-1
V: TRBV19
CDR3: CASSIRQGSATEAFF

J: TRBJ1-6
V: TRBV7-9
CDR3: CASSSRSGTYGFNSPLHF

J: TRBJ2-2
V: TRBV5-4
CDR3: CASSPGSSGGLNTGELFF

J: TRBJ2-2
V: TRBV7-9
CDR3: CASTPFSTGELFF

J: TRBJ2-5
V: TRBV7-9
CDR3: CASSSSETQYF

J: TRBJ2-2
V: TRBV6-2/TRBV6-3
CDR3: CASSSYRTGRTGELFF

J: TRBJ2-6
V: TRBV11-3
CDR3: CASSYISGANVLTF

J: TRBJ1-2
V: TRBV9
CDR3: CASSGQDIGNYGYTF

J: TRBJ2-7
V: TRBV3-1/TRBV3-2
CDR3: CASSRPPVGEQYF

J: TRBJ2-5
V: TRBV11-3
CDR3: CASSLEAARETQYF

J: TRBJ1-3
V: TRBV28
CDR3: CASRKQQGASGNTIYF

J: TRBJ2-3
V: TRBV9
CDR3: CASGERGDTDTQYF

J: TRBJ2-3
V: TRBV5-1
CDR3: CASSTGGRDTDTQYF

J: TRBJ2-1
V: TRBV2
CDR3: CAGQKPRTSPYNEQFF

J: TRBJ2-1
V: TRBV18
CDR3: CASSPKIRGGPYNEQFF

J: TRBJ2-1
V: TRBV4-2
CDR3: CASSQAGGAKDNEQFF

J: TRBJ2-2
V: TRBV6-5
CDR3: CASGAGALKELFF

J: TRBJ2-7
V: TRBV18
CDR3: CASSPQAALAGGVEQYF

J: TRBJ2-7
V: TRBV30
CDR3: CAWSNAGAGYEQYF

J: TRBJ2-6
V: TRBV5-1
CDR3: CASSLAANSGANVLTF